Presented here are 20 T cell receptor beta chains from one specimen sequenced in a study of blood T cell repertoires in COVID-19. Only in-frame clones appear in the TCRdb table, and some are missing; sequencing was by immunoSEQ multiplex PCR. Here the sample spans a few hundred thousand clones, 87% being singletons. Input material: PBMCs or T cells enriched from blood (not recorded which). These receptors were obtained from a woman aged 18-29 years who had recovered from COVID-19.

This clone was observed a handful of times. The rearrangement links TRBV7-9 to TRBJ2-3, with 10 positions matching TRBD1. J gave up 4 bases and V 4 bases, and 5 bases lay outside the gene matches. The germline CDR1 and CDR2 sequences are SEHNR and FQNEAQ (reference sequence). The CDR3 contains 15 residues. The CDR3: CASSWRDRGADTQYF. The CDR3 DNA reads TGTGCCAGCAGCTGGCGGGACAGGGGTGCAGATACGCAGTATTTT.

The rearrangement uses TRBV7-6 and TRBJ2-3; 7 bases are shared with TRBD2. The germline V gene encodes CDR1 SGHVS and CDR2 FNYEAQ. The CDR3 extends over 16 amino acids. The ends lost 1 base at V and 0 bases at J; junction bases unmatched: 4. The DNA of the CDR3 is TGTGCCAGCAGCTTAGGCCTAGCGGTGAGCACAGATACGCAGTATTTT. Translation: CASSLGLAVSTDTQYF.

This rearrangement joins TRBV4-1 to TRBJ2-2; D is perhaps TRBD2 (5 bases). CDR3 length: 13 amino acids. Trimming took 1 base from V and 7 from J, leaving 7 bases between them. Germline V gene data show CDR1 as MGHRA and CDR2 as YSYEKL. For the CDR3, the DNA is TGCGCCAGCAGCCAAGCGGCGGGCGGGGAGCTGTTTTTT. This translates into CASSQAAGGELFF.

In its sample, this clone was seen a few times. The CDR3 coding sequence is TGTGCCAGTAGTATAGTAGACGACAGGAACTACGAGCAGTACTTC. Protein sequence: CASSIVDDRNYEQYF. The V gene is TRBV19, the J gene TRBJ2-7, with D possibly TRBD1 on 6 matching bases. This CDR3 has 15 amino acids. Germline V gene lookup returns CDR1 LNHDA and CDR2 SQIVND (reference sequence). The V gene lost 1 base and the J gene lost 3 bases, with 13 bases spanning the gap.

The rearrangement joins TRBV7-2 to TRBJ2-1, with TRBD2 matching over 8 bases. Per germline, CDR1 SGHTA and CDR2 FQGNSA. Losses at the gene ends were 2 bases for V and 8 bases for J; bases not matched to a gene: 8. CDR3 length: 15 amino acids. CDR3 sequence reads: CASSLLSGRQDEQFF. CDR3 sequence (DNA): TGTGCCAGCAGCTTATTAAGCGGGAGACAGGATGAGCAGTTCTTC.

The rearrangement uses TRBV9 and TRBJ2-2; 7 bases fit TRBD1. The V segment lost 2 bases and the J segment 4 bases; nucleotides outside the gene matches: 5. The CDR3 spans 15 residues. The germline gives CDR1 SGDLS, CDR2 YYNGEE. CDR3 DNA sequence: TGTGCCAGCAGCGTCCTCCGGACAGGCACCGGGGAGCTGTTTTTT. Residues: CASSVLRTGTGELFF.

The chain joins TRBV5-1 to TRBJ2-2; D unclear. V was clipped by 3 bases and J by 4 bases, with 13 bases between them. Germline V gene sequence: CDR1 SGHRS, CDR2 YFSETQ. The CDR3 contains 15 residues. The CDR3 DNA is TGCGCCAGCAGCTCGCGGAACCCGGTCACCGGGGAGCTGTTTTTT. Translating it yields CASSSRNPVTGELFF.

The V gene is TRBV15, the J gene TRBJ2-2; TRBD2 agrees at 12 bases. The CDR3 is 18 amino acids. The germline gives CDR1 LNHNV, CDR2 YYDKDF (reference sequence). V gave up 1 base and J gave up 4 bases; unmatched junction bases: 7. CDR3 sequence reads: CATSRGGASGRATGELFF. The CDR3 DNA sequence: TGTGCCACCAGCAGAGGCGGTGCTAGCGGGAGGGCCACCGGGGAGCTGTTTTTT.

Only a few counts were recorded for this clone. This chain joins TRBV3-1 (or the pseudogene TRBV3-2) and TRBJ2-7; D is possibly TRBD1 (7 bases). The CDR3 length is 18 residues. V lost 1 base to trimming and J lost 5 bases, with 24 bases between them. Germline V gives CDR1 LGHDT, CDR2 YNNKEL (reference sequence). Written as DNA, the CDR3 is TGTGCCAGCAGCCAAGGAGGGGGCTGGGACTTCTCCCACCACGAGCAGTACTTC. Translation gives CASSQGGGWDFSHHEQYF.

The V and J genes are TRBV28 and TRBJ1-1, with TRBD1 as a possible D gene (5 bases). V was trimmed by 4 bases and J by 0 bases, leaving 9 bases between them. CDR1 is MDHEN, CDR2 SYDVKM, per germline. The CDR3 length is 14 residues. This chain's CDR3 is CASSSPGMNTEAFF. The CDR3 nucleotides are TGTGCCAGCAGTTCTCCAGGGATGAACACTGAAGCTTTCTTT.

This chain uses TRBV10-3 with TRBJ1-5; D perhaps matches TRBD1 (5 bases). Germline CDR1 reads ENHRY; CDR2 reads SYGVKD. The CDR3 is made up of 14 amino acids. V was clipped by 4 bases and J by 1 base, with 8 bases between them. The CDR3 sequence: CAISGRQSNQPQHF. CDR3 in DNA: TGTGCCATCAGTGGGAGACAGAGCAATCAGCCCCAGCATTTT.

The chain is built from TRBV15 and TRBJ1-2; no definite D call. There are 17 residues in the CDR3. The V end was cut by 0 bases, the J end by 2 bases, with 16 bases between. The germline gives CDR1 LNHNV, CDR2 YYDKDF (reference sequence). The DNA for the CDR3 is TGTGCCACCAGCAGAGATGACTGGGAGAGTCGGAACTATGGCTACACCTTC. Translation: CATSRDDWESRNYGYTF.

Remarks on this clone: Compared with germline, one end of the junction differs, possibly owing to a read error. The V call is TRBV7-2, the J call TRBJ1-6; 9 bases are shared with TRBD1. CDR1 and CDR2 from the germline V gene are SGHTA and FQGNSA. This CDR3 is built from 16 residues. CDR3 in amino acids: CASSMEGGQGNTPLHF. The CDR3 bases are TGTGCCAGCAGCATGGAGGGGGGACAGGGTAATACACCCCTCCACTTT.

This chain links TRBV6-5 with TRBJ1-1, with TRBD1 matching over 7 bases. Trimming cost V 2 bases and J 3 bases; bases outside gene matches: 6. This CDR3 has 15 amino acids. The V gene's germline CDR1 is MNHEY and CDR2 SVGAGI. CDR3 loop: CASSYRGLRDTEAFF. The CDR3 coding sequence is TGTGCCAGCAGTTACAGGGGGCTCAGGGACACTGAAGCTTTCTTT.

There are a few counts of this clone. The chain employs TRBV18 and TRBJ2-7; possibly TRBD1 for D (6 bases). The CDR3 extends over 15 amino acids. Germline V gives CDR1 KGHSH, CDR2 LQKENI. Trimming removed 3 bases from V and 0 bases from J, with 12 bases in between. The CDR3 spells CASSPGAMSSYEQYF. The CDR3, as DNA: TGTGCCAGCTCACCGGGGGCCATGAGCTCCTACGAGCAGTACTTC.

CDR3 in DNA: TGTGCCAGCAGCACGAGGCCAGGGAAGCCCTATGGCTACACCTTC. As protein: CASSTRPGKPYGYTF. This chain links TRBV28 with TRBJ1-2; D may be TRBD1 (5 bases). The CDR3 length is 15 residues. The ends were cut back, 6 bases at V and 4 bases at J, with 18 bases in the middle. The germline gives CDR1 MDHEN, CDR2 SYDVKM.

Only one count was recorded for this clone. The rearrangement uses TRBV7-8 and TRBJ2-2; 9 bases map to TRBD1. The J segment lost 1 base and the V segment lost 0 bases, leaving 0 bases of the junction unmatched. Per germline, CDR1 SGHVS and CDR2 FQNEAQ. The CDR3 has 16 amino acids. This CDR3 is CASSLAGQGNTGELFF. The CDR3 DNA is TGTGCCAGCAGCTTAGCGGGACAGGGGAACACCGGGGAGCTGTTTTTT.

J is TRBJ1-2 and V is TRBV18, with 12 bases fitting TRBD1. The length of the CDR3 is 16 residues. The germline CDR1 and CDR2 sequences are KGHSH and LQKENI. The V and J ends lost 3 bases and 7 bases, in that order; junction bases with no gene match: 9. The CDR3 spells CASSPRPGQGAGGYTF. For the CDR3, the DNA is TGTGCCAGCTCACCCAGACCGGGACAGGGGGCCGGTGGCTACACCTTC.

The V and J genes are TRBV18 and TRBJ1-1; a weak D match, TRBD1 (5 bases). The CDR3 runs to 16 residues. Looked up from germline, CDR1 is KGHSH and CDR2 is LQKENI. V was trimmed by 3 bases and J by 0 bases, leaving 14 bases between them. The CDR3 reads CASSPTGENLNTEAFF. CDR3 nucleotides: TGTGCCAGCTCACCGACGGGGGAAAATCTGAACACTGAAGCTTTCTTT.

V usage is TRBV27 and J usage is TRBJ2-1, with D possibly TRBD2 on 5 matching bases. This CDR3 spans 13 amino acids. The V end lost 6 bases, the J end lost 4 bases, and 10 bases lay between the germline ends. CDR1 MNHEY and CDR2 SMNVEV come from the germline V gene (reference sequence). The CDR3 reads CASRLTRYNEQFF. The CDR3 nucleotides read TGTGCCAGCAGACTCACTAGGTACAATGAGCAGTTCTTC.